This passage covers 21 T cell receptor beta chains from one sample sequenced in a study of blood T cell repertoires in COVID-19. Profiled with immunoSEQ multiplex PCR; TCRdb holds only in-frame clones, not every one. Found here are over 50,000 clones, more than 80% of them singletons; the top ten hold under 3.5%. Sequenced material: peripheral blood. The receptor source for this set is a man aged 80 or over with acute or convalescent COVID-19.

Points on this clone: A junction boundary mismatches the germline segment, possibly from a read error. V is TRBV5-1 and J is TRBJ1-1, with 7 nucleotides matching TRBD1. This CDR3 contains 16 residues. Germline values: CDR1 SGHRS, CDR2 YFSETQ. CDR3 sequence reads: CASTLGVGTAVPEAFF. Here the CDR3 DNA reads TGCGCCAGCACCTTGGGGGTGGGGACAGCGGTACCTGAAGCTTTCTTT.

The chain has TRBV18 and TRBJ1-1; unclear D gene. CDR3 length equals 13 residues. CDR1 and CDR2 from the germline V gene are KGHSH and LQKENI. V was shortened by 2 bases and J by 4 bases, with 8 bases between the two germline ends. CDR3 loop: CASSPISSTEAFF. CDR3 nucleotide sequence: TGTGCCAGCTCACCAATCTCTTCCACTGAAGCTTTCTTT.

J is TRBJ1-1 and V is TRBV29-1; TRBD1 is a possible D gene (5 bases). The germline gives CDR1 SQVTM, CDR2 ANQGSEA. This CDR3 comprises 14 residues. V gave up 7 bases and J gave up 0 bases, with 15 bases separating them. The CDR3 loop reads CSALPRGMNTEAFF. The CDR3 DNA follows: TGCAGCGCCCTCCCGCGGGGGATGAACACTGAAGCTTTCTTT. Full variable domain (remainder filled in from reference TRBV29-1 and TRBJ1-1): SAVISQKPSRDICQRGTSLTIQCQVDSQVTMMFWYRQQPGQSLTLIATANQGSEATYESGFVIDKFPISRPNLTFSTLTVSNMSPEDSSIYLCSALPRGMNTEAFFGQGTRLTVV.

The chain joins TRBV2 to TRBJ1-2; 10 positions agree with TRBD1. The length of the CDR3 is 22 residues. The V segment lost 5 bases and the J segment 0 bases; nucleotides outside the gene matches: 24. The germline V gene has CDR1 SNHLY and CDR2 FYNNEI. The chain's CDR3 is CASSFLRDRGTGWDPANYGYTF. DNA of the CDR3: TGTGCCAGCAGTTTCCTCCGGGACAGGGGAACAGGATGGGACCCGGCTAACTATGGCTACACCTTC.

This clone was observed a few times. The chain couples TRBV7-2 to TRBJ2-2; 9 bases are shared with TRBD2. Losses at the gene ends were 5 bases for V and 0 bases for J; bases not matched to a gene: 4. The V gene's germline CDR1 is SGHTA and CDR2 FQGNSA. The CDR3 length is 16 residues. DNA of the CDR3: TGTGCCAGCAGCCTGACTAGCGGCTCGAACACCGGGGAGCTGTTTTTT. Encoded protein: CASSLTSGSNTGELFF.

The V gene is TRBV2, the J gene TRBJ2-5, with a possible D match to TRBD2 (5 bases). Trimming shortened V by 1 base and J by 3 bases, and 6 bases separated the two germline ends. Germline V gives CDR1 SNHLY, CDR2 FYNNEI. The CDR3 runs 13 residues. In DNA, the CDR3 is TGTGCCAGCAGTGAAGGGGGAGAAGAGACCCAGTACTTC. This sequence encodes CASSEGGEETQYF.

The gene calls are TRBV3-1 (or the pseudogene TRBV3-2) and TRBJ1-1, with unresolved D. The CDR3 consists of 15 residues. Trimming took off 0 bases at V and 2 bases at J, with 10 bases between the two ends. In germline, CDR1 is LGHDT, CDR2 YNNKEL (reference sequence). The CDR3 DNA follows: TGTGCCAGCAGCCAAGAAGGGAGGGTTAACACTGAAGCTTTCTTT. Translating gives CASSQEGRVNTEAFF.

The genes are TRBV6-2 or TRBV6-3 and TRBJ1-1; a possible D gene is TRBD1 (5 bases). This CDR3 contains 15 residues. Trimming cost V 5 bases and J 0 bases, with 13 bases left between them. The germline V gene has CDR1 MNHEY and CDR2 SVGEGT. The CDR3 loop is CASSLPGLMNTEAFF. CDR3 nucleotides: TGTGCCAGCAGTCTACCGGGACTGATGAACACTGAAGCTTTCTTT.

CDR3 in amino acids: CASWTRSNYGYTF. CDR3 DNA sequence: TGTGCCAGCTGGACACGAAGTAACTATGGCTACACCTTC. The rearrangement links TRBV6-5 to TRBJ1-2; a weak D match, TRBD1 (5 bases). The CDR3 runs to 13 residues. V dropped 8 bases and J dropped 1 base, with 11 bases sitting between them. Germline lookup yields CDR1 MNHEY and CDR2 SVGAGI.

The CDR3 spells CAWSVGASGQETQYF. The DNA of the CDR3 is TGTGCCTGGAGTGTCGGAGCTAGCGGACAAGAGACCCAGTACTTC. The chain recombines TRBV30 with TRBJ2-5; TRBD2 matches at 7 bases. J was trimmed by 2 bases and V by 0 bases; bases with no gene match: 6. CDR1 GTSNPN and CDR2 SVGIG come from the germline V gene (reference sequence). The CDR3 loop spans 15 amino acids.

CDR3 amino acids: CAWSDRNTEAFF. As DNA, the CDR3 is TGTGCCTGGAGTGATCGGAACACTGAAGCTTTCTTT. This chain joins TRBV30 and TRBJ1-1; D is unresolved. In germline, CDR1 is GTSNPN, CDR2 SVGIG (reference sequence). With 1 base removed from V and 1 base from J, the gap between germline ends came to 4 bases. This CDR3 is 12 amino acids long.

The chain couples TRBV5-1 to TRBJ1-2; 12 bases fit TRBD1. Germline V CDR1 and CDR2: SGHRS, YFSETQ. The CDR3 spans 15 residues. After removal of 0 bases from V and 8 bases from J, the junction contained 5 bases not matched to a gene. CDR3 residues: CASSLEGQGAWGYTF. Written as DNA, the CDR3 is TGCGCCAGCAGCTTGGAGGGACAGGGGGCTTGGGGCTACACCTTC.

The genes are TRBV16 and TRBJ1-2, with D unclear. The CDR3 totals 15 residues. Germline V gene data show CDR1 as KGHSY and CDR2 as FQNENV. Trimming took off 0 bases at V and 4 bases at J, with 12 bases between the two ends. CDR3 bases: TGTGCCAGCAGCCAATCCGTCCAGGCCGGCTATGGCTACACCTTC. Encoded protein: CASSQSVQAGYGYTF.

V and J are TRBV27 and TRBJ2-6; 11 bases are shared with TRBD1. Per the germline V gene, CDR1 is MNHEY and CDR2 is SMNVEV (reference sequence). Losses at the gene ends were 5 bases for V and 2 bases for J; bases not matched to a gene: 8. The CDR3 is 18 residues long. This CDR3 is CASSARTGGIAGANVLTF. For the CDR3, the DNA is TGTGCCAGCAGTGCCCGGACAGGGGGCATTGCTGGGGCCAACGTCCTGACTTTC.

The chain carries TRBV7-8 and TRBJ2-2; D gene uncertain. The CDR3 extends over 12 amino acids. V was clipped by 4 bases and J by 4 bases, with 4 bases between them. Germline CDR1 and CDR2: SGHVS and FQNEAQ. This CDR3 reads CASSWSTGELFF. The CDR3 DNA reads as TGTGCCAGCAGCTGGAGCACCGGGGAGCTGTTTTTT.

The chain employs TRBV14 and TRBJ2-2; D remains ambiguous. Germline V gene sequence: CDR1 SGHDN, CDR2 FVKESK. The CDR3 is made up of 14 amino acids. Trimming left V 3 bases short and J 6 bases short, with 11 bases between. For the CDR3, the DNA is TGTGCCAGCAGCCATAACCTAGGCCCCGGGGAGCTGTTTTTT. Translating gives CASSHNLGPGELFF.

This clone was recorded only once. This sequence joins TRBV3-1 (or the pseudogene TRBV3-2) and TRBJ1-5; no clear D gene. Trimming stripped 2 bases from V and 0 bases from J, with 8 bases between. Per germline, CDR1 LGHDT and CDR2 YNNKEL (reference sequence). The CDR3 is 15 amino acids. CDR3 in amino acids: CASSQSRYSNQPQHF. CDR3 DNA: TGTGCCAGCAGCCAATCTAGGTATAGCAATCAGCCCCAGCATTTT.

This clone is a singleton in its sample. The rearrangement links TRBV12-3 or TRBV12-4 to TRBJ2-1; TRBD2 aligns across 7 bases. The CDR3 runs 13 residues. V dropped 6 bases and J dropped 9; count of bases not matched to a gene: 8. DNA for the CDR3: TGTGCCAGCAGCATAGCCGGGGAGGGTGAGCAGTTCTTC. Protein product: CASSIAGEGEQFF.

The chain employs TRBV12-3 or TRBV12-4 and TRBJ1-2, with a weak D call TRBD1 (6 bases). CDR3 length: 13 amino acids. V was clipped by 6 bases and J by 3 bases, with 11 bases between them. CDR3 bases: TGTGCCAGCAGGCTGGACAGCCACTATGGCTACACCTTC. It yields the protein CASRLDSHYGYTF.

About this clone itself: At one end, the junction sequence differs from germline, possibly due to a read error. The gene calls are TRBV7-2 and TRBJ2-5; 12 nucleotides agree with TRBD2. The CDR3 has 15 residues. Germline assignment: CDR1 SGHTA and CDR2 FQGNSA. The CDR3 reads CASSLGTSGQETQYF. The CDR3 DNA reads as TGTGCCAGCAGTTTAGGGACTAGCGGGCAAGAGACCCAGTACTTC.

The CDR3 loop reads CASSQDNWSAGNYGYTF. The CDR3 nucleotides are TGCGCCAGCAGCCAAGATAATTGGTCGGCAGGGAACTATGGCTACACCTTC. This chain connects TRBV4-1 to TRBJ1-2, with a weak D call TRBD1 (5 bases). This CDR3 is 17 amino acids long. Trimming left V 0 bases short and J 2 bases short, with 16 bases between. Germline assignment: CDR1 MGHRA and CDR2 YSYEKL.